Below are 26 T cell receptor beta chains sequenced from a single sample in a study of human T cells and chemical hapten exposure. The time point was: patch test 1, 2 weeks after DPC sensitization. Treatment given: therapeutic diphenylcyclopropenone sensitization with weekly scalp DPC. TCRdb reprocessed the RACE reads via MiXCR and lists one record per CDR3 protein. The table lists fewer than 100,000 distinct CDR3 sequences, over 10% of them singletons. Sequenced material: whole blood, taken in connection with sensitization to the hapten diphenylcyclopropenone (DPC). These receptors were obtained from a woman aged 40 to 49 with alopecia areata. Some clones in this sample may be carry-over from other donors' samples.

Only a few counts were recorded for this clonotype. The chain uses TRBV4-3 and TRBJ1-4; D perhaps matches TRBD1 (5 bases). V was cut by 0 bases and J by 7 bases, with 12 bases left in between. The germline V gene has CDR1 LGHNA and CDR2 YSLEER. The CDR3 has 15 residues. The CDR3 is CASSQDGRGSEKLFF. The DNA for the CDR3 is TGCGCCAGCAGCCAAGATGGTAGGGGTAGTGAAAAACTGTTTTTT.

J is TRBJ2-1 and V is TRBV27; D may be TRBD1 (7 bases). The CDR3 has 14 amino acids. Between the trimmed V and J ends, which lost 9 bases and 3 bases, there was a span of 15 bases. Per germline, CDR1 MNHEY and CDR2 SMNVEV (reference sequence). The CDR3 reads CASRAGGFYNEQFF. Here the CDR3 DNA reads TGTGCCAGTCGGGCAGGGGGGTTCTACAATGAGCAGTTCTTC.

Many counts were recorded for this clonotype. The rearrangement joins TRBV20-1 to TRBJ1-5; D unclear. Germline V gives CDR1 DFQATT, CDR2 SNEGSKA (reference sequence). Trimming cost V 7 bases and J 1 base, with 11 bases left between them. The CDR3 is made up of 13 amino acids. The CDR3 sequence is CSVSGFSNQPQHF. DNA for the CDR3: TGCAGTGTATCGGGCTTCAGCAATCAGCCCCAGCATTTT.

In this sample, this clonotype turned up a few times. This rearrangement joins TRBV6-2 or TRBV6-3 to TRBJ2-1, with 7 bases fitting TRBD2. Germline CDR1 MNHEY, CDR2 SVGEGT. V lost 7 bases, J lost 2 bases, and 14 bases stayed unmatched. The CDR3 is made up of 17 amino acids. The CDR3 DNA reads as TGTGCCAGCATCGGTTTAAGAGGGAGGGCGGCCTACAATGAGCAGTTCTTC. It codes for CASIGLRGRAAYNEQFF.

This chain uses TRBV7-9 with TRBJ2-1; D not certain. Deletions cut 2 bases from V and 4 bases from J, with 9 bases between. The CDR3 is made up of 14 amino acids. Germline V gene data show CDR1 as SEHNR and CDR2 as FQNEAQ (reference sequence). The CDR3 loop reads CASSLPARYNEQFF. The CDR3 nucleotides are TGTGCCAGCAGCTTACCAGCCCGATACAATGAGCAGTTCTTC. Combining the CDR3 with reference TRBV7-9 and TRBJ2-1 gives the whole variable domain DTGVSQNPRHKITKRGQNVTFRCDPISEHNRLYWYRQTLGQGPEFLTYFQNEAQLEKSRLLSDRFSAERPKGSFSTLEIQRTEQGDSAMYLCASSLPARYNEQFFGPGTRLTVL.

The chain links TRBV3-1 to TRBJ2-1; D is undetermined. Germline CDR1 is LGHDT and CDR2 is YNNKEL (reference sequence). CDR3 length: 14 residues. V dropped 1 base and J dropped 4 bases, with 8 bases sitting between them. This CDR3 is CASSQANSYNEQFF. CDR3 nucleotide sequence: TGTGCCAGCAGCCAAGCGAACAGTTACAATGAGCAGTTCTTC.

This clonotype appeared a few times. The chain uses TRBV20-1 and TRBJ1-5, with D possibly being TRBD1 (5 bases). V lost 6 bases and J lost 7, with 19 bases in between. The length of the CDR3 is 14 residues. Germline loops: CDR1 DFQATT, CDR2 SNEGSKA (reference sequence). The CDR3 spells CSAAQGTAAQPQHF. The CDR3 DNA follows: TGCAGTGCGGCCCAAGGGACGGCGGCCCAGCCCCAGCATTTT.

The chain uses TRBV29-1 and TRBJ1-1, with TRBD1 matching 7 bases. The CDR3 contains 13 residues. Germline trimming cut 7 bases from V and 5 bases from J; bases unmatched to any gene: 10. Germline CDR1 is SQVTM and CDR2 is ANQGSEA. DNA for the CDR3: TGCAGCGCTCGACAGGGATGGGGAACTGAAGCTTTCTTT. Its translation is CSARQGWGTEAFF.

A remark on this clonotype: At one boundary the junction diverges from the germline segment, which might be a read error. The CDR3 DNA reads TGTGTCATCAGCGATACCCGGGAGATGGATACGCAGTATTTT. Translation: CVISDTREMDTQYF. V usage is TRBV10-3 and J usage is TRBJ2-3; D is possibly TRBD2 (6 bases). CDR3 size: 14 residues. Germline CDR1 reads ENHRY; CDR2 reads SYGVKD.

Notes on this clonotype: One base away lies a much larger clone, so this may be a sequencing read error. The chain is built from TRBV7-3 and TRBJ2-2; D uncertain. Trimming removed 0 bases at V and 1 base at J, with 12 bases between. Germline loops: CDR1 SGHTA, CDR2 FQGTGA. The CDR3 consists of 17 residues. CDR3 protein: CASSLTGATLNTGELFF. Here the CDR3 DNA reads TGTGCCAGCAGCTTAACAGGCGCGACACTGAACACCGGGGAGCTGTTTTTT.

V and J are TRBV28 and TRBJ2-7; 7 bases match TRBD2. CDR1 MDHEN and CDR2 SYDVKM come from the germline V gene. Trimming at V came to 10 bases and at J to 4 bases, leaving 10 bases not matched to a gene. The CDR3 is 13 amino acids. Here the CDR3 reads CAISPGGKYEQYF. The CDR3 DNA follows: TGTGCCATTTCCCCCGGGGGGAAATACGAGCAGTACTTC.

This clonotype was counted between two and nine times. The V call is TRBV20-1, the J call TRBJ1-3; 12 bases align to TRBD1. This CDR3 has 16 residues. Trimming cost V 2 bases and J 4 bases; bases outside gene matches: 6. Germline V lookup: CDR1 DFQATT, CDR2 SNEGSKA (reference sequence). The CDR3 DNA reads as TGCAGTGCTAGACCGATGGGGACAGGGGGCGGAAACACCATATATTTT. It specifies CSARPMGTGGGNTIYF.

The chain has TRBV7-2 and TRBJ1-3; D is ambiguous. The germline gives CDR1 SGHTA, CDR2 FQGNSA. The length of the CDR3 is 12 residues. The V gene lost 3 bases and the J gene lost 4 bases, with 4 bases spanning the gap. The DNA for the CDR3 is TGTGCCAGCAGCTTGGACGGAAACACCATATATTTT. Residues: CASSLDGNTIYF.

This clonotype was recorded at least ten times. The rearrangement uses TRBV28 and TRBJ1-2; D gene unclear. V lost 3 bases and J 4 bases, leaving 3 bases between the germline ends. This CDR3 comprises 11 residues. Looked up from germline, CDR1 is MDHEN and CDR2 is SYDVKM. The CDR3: CASSFGYGYTF. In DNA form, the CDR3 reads TGTGCCAGCAGTTTCGGCTATGGCTACACCTTC.

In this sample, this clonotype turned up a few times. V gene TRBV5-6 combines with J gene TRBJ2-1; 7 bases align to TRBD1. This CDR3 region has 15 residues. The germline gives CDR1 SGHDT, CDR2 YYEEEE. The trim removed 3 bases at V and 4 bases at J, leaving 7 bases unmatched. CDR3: CASSWTGTAYNEQFF. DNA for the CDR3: TGTGCCAGCAGCTGGACCGGGACAGCTTACAATGAGCAGTTCTTC.

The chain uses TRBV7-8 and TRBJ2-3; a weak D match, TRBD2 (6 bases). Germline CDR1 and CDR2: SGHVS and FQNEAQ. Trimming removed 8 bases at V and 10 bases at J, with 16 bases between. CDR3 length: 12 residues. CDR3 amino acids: CASAPTGTPQYF. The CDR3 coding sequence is TGTGCCAGCGCCCCTACCGGGACTCCGCAGTATTTT.

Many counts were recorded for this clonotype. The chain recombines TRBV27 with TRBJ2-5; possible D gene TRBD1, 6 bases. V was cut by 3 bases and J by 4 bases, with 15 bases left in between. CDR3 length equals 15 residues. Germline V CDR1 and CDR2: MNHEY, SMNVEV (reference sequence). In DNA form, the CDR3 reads TGTGCCAGCAGTTTGGCGGACAGCCTTTCAGAGACCCAGTACTTC. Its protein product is CASSLADSLSETQYF.

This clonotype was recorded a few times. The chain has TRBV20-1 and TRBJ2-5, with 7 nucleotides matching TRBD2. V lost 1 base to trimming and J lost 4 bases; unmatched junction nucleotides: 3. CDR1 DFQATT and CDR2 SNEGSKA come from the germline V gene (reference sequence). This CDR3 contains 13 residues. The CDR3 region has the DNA TGCAGTGCTAGAGGGACTAGTAGAGAGACCCAGTACTTC. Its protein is CSARGTSRETQYF.

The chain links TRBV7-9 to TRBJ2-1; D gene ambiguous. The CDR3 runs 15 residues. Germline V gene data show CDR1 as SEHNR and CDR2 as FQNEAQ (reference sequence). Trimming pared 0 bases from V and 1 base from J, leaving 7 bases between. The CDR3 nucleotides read TGTGCCAGCAGCTTAGCCGAGAGTTCCTACAATGAGCAGTTCTTC. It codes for CASSLAESSYNEQFF. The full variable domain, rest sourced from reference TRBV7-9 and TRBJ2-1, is DTGVSQNPRHKITKRGQNVTFRCDPISEHNRLYWYRQTLGQGPEFLTYFQNEAQLEKSRLLSDRFSAERPKGSFSTLEIQRTEQGDSAMYLCASSLAESSYNEQFFGPGTRLTVL.

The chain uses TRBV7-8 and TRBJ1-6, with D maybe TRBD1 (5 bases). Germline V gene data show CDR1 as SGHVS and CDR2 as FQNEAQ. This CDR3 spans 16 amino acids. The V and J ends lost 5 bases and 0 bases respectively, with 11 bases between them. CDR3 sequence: CASSPAGSSYNSPLHF. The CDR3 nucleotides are TGTGCCAGCAGCCCGGCAGGGAGCTCCTATAATTCACCCCTCCACTTT.

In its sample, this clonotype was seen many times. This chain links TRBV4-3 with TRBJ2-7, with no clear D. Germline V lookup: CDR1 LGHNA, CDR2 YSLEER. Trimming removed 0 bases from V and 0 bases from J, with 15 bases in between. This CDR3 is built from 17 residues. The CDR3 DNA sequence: TGCGCCAGCAGCCAAGATTGGTCAGCCTCGAGCTCCTACGAGCAGTACTTC. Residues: CASSQDWSASSSYEQYF.

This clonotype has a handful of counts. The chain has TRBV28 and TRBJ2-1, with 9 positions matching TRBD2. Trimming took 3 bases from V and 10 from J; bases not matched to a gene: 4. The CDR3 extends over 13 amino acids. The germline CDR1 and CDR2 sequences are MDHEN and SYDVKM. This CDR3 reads CASSLWSGREQFF. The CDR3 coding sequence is TGTGCCAGCAGTTTGTGGAGCGGGAGGGAGCAGTTCTTC.

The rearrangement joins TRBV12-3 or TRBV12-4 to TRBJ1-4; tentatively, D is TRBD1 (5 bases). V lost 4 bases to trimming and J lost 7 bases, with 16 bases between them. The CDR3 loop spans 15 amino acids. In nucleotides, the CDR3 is TGTGCCAGCAGTTCCCCACGCGATGGGGGTGAAAAACTGTTTTTT. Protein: CASSSPRDGGEKLFF.

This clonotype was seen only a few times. The CDR3 loop is CASSYSGALTEAFF. Here the CDR3 DNA reads TGTGCCAGCAGTTACTCTGGGGCGCTGACTGAAGCTTTCTTT. The chain joins TRBV6-6 to TRBJ1-1; the D gene is possibly TRBD1 (5 bases). CDR3 size: 14 residues. Germline CDR1 and CDR2: MNHNY and SVGAGI (reference sequence). Deletions cut 0 bases from V and 5 bases from J, with 10 bases between.

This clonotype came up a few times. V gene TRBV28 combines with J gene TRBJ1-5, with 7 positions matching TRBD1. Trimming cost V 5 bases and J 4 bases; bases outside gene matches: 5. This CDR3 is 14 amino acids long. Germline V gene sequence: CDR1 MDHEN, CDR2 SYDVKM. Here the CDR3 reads CASSPYRGNQPQHF. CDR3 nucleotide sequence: TGTGCCAGCAGTCCCTACAGGGGAAATCAGCCCCAGCATTTT.

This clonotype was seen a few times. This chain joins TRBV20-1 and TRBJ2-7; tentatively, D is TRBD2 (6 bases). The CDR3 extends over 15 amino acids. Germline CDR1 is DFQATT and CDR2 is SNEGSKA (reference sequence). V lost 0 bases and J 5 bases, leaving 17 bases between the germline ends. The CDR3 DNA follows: TGCAGTGCTAGAGATCCGGGAGTCTTTGGGGACGAGCAGTACTTC. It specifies CSARDPGVFGDEQYF.